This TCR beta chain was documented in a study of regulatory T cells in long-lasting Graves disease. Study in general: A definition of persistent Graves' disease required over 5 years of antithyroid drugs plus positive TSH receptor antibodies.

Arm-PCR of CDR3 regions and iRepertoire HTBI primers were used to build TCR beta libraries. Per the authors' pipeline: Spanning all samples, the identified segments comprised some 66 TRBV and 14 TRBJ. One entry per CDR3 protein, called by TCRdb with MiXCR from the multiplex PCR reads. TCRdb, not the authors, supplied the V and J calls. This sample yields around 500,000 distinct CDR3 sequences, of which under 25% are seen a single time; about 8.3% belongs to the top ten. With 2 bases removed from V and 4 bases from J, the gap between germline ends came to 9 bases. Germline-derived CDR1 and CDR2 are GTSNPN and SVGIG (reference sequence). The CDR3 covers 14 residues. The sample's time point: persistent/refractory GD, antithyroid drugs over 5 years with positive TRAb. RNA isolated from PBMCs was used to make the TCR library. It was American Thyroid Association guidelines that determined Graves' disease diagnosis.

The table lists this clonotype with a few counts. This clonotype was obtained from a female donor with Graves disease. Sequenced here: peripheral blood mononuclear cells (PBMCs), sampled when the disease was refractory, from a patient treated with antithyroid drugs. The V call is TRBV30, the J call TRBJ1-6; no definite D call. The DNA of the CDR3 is TGTGCCTGGAGTAGGGCACCATATAATTCACCCCTCCACTTT. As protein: CAWSRAPYNSPLHF. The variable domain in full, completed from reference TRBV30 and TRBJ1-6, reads SQTIHQWPATLVQPVGSPLSLECTVEGTSNPNLYWYRQAAGRGLQLLFYSVGIGQISSEVPQNLSASRPQDRQFILSSKKLLLSDSGFYLCAWSRAPYNSPLHFGNGTRLTVT.